This T cell receptor (beta chain) comes out of a study of response to subunit inactivated influenza vaccine. Broader study findings: The authors offered the suggestion that each seasonal influenza vaccination recruits few new T cells.

TCRdb independently ran MiXCR on the RT-PCR reads; one entry per CDR3 protein. Among 300,000 to 350,000 distinct CDR3 sequences listed, over 20% were seen once. This clonotype has more than one count but fewer than ten. The antigen is undetermined. Germline CDR1 is MDHEN and CDR2 is SYDVKM. Trimming left V 8 bases short and J 2 bases short, with 16 bases between. This CDR3 is 15 amino acids long. The TCR originated in a man between 50 and 75 years old who received an inactivated influenza vaccine. V is TRBV28 and J is TRBJ2-1, with D maybe TRBD1 (6 bases). The sample was PBMCs from blood, taken around 22 months after vaccination. CDR3 in DNA: TGTGCCAGCCGTAATCGACAGGAAACCTACAATGAGCAGTTCTTC. This sequence encodes CASRNRQETYNEQFF. Looking up the rest from reference TRBV28 and TRBJ2-1 gives the full variable domain: DVKVTQSSRYLVKRTGEKVFLECVQDMDHENMFWYRQDPGLGLRLIYFSYDVKMKEKGDIPEGYSVSREKKERFSLILESASTNQTSMYLCASRNRQETYNEQFFGPGTRLTVL.